This TCR beta chain was retrieved from a study of T cells after yellow fever vaccination. The V and J ends lost 8 bases and 0 bases respectively, with 11 bases between them. Germline CDR1 reads SNHLY; CDR2 reads FYNNEI. This CDR3 spans 15 amino acids. This clonotype was seen many times. Its antigen is as yet unknown. A universal primer site and UMIs were added as TCR cDNA was made by 5'RACE template switching. TCRdb re-derived calls from the 5' RACE reads in MiXCR, one entry per CDR3 protein. The sample yields 150,000 to 200,000 distinct CDR3 sequences, approximately 6% seen once. Findings and limits, study-wide: Weaker overall was a secondary response that nonetheless peaked faster, on day 5 versus 15. After the booster, over 95% of CD4 and 88% of CD8 primary-response clones were re-detected.

The clonotype originates from a man aged 18-30 years who received the YFV17D yellow fever vaccine. The J gene is TRBJ1-6, the V gene TRBV2, with D hard to call. Sequenced material: CD4+ T cells sorted from PBMCs, taken on the day of the first yellow fever vaccination. The CDR3 nucleotides are TGTGCCAGCGGCCTAACGGACTCCTATAATTCACCCCTCCACTTT. It specifies CASGLTDSYNSPLHF.